Included here is one TCR beta chain sequence, with context. The source of the sample is a study of T cell changes during pregnancy in multiple sclerosis. The table came from immunoSEQ multiplex PCR; TCRdb's copy has only in-frame clones and leaves some out. The table has about 100,000 clones, 90% to 95% seen once. CDR1 and CDR2 from the germline V gene are SGHKS and YYEKEE (reference sequence). V trimming: 5 bases; J trimming: 4 bases; junction bases outside the gene matches: 18. CDR3 length: 19 residues. The TCR was taken from a female donor with multiple sclerosis, enrolled in a pregnancy study. The chain couples TRBV5-5 to TRBJ2-1; the match to TRBD1 covers 10 bases. The sample was peripheral blood, taken before pregnancy. CDR3 bases: TGTGCCAGCAGTTCCAGGGACAGGGGCGTTGGCGGGATATACAATGAGCAGTTCTTC. Protein sequence: CASSSRDRGVGGIYNEQFF.